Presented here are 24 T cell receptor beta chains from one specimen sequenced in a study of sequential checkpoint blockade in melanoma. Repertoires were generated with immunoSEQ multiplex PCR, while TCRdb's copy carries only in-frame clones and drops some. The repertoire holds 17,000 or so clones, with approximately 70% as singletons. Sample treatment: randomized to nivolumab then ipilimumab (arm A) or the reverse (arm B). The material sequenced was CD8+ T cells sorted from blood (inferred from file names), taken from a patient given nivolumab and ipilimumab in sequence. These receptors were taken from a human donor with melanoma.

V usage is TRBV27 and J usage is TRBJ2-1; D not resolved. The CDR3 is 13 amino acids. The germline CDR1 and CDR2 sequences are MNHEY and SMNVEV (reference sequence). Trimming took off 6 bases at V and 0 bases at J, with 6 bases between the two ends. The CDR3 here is CASSPGSYNEQFF. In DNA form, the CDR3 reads TGTGCCAGCAGCCCGGGCTCCTACAATGAGCAGTTCTTC.

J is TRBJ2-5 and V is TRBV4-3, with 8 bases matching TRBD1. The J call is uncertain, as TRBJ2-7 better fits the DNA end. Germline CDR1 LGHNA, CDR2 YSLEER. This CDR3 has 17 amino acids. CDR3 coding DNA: TGCGCCAGCAGCCAAGATCACGGGACAGGAGACTTCTACGAGCAGTACTTC. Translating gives CASSQDHGTGDFYEQYF.

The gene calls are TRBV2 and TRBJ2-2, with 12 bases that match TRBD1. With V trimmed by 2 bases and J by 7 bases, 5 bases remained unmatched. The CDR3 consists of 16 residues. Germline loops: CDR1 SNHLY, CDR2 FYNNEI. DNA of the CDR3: TGTGCCAGCAGTGAATGGGGACAGGGGGCGGACGGGGAGCTGTTTTTT. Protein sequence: CASSEWGQGADGELFF.

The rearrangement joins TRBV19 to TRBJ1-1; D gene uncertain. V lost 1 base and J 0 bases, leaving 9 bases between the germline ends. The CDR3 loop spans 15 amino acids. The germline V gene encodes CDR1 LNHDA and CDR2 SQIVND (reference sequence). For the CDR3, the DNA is TGTGCCAGTAGTATAGTACCGGGAATGAACACTGAAGCTTTCTTT. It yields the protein CASSIVPGMNTEAFF.

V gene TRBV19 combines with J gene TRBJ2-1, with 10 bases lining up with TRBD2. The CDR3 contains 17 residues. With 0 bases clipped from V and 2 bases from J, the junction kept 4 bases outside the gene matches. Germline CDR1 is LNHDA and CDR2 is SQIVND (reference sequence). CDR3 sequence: CASSIDPGLAAYNEQFF. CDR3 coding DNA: TGTGCCAGTAGTATAGATCCCGGACTAGCGGCCTACAATGAGCAGTTCTTC.

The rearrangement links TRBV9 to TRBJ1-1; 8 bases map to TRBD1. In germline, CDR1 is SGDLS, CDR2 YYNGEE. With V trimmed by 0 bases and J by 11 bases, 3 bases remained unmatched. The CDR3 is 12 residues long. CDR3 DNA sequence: TGTGCCAGCAGCGTAGGGACAGGGATTGCTTTCTTT. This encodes CASSVGTGIAFF.

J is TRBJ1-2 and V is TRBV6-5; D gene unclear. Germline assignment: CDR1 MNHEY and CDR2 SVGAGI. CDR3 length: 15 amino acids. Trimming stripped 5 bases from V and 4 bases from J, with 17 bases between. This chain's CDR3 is CASSPYRDQAYGYTF. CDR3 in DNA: TGTGCCAGCAGTCCCTACAGAGACCAGGCCTATGGCTACACCTTC.

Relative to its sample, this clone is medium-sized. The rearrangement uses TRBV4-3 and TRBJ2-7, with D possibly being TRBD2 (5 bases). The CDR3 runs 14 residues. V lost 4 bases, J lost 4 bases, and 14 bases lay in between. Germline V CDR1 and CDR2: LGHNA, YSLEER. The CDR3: CASSRGLPSYEQYF. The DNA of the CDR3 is TGCGCCAGCAGCCGTGGACTTCCATCATACGAGCAGTACTTC.

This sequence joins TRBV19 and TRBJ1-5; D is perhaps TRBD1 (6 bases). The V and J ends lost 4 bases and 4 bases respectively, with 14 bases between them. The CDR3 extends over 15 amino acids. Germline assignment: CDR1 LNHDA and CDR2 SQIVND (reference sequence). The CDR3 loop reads CASSTNPGTNQPQHF. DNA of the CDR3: TGTGCCAGTAGTACCAACCCTGGGACAAATCAGCCCCAGCATTTT.

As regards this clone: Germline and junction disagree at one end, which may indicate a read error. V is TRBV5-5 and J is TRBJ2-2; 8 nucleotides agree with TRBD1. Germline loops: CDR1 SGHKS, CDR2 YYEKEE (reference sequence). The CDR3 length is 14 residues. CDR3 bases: TGCGCCAGCAGCAGGGACAGGAGTTCGAGGGAGCTGTTTTTT. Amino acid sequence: CASSRDRSSRELFF.

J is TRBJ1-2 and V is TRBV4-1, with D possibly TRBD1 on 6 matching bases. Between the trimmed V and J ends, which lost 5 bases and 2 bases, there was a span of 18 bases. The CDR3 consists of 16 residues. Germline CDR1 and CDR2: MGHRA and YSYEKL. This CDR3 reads CASSSPGEVRNYGYTF. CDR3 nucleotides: TGCGCCAGCAGCTCCCCAGGGGAAGTAAGGAACTATGGCTACACCTTC.

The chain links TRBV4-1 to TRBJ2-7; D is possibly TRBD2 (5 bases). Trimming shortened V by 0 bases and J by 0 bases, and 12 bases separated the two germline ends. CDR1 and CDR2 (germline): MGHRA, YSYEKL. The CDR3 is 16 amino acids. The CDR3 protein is CASSQDIEGSSYEQYF. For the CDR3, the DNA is TGCGCCAGCAGCCAAGATATTGAAGGGAGCTCCTACGAGCAGTACTTC.

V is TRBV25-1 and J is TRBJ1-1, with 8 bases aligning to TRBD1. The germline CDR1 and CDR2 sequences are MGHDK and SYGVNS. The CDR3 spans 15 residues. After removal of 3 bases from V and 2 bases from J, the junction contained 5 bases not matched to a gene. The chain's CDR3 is CASSEQQGVNTEAFF. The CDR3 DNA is TGTGCCAGCAGTGAGCAACAGGGGGTAAACACTGAAGCTTTCTTT.

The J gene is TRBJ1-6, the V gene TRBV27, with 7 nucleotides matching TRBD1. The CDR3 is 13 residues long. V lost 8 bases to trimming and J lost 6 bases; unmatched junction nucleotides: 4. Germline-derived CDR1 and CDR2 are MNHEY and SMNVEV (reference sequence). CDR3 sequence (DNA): TGTGCCAGCGCAGACAGGGTTAATTCACCCCTCCACTTT. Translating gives CASADRVNSPLHF.

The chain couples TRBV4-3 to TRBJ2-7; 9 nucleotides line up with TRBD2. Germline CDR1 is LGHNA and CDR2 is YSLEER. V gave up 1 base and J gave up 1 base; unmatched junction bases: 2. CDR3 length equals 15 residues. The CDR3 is CASSQGLAGSYEQYF. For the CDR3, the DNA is TGCGCCAGCAGCCAAGGCCTAGCGGGGTCCTACGAGCAGTACTTC.

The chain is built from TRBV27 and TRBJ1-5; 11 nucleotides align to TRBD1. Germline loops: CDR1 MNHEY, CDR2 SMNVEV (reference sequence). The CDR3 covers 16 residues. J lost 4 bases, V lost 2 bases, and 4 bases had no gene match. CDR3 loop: CASSLDGTGGNQPQHF. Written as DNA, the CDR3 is TGTGCCAGCAGTTTAGACGGGACAGGGGGAAATCAGCCCCAGCATTTT.

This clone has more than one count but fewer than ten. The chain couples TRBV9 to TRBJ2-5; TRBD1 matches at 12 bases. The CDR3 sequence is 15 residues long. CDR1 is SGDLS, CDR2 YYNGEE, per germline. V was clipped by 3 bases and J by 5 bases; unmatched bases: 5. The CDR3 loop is CASSEGTGGGETQYF. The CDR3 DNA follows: TGTGCCAGCAGCGAAGGGACAGGGGGCGGTGAGACCCAGTACTTC.

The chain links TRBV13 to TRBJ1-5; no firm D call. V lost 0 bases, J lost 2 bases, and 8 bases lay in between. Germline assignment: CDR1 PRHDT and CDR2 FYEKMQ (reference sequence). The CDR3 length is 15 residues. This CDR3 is CASSLGRRGNQPQHF. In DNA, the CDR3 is TGTGCCAGCAGCTTAGGACGGCGGGGCAATCAGCCCCAGCATTTT.

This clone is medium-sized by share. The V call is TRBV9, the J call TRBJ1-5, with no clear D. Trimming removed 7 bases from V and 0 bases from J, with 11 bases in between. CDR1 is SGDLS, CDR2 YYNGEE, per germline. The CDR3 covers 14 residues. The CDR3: CASGTADSNQPQHF. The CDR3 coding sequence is TGTGCCAGCGGAACAGCCGATAGCAATCAGCCCCAGCATTTT.

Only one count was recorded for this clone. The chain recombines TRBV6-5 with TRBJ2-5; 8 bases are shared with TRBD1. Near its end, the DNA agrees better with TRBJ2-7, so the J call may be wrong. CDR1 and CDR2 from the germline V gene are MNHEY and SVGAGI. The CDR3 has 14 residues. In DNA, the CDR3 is TGTGCCAGCAGCTCCGGACAGGGCTTGTACGAGCAGTACTTC. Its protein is CASSSGQGLYEQYF.

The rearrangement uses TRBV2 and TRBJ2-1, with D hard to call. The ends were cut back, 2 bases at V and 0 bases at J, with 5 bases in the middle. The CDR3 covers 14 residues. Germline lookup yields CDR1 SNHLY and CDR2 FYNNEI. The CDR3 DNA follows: TGTGCCAGCAGTGAAACGAGCTCCTACAATGAGCAGTTCTTC. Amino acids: CASSETSSYNEQFF. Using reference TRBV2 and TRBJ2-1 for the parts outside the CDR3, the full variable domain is EPEVTQTPSHQVTQMGQEVILRCVPISNHLYFYWYRQILGQKVEFLVSFYNNEISEKSEIFDDQFSVERPDGSNFTLKIRSTKLEDSAMYFCASSETSSYNEQFFGPGTRLTVL.

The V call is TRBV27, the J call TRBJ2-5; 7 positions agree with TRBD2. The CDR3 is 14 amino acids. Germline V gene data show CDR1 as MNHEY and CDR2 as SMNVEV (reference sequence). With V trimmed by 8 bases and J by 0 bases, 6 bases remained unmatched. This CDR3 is CASQAGTYQETQYF. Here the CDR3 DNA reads TGTGCCAGCCAAGCGGGGACCTACCAAGAGACCCAGTACTTC.

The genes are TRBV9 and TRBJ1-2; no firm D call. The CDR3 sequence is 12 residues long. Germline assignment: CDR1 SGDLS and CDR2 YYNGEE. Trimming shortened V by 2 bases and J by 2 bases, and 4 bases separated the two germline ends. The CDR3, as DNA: TGTGCCAGCAGCGTGGCCAACTATGGCTACACCTTC. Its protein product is CASSVANYGYTF.

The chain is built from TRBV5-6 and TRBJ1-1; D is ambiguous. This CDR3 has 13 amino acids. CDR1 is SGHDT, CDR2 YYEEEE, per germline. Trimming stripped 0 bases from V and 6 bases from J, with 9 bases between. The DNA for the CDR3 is TGTGCCAGCAGCTTGGGCCCCGGGGCTGAAGCTTTCTTT. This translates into CASSLGPGAEAFF.